This T cell receptor beta chain was sequenced for a study of regulatory T cells in long-lasting Graves disease. Whole-study findings and limits: New patients shared fewer public clonotypes (approximately 970) than persistent patients did (2,741). Persistent disease showed a preference for TRBV28, TRBJ1-2 and TRBJ2-5. Reduced TCR diversity was observed in persistent Graves' patients versus newly diagnosed patients.

iRepertoire HTBI primers and Arm-PCR of CDR3 regions built TCR beta libraries. TCRdb called the multiplex PCR reads again in MiXCR, with one record for every CDR3 protein. The table includes 300,000 to 400,000 distinct CDR3 sequences, 15% to 20% detected once. Germline CDR1 SGHTA, CDR2 FQGNSA. The V gene end was trimmed by 5 bases and the J gene end by 10 bases; junction bases not matched to a gene: 9. The CDR3 is made up of 15 amino acids. Indicated time point: newly diagnosed GD, antithyroid drugs for less than 3 months. Making the TCR library involved RNA that had been extracted from PBMCs. EDTA tubes received about 10 milliliters of collected peripheral blood. This clonotype has a count of ten or more. Its specificity is not known.

This TCR was recovered from a female donor with Graves disease. The chain combines TRBV7-2 with TRBJ1-6; TRBD1 matches at 9 bases. The sequences come from peripheral blood mononuclear cells (PBMCs), collected at new diagnosis, from a patient treated with antithyroid drugs. The CDR3 loop is CASSPTGGAGSPLHF. The CDR3 region has the DNA TGTGCCAGCAGCCCCACAGGGGGCGCAGGATCACCCCTCCACTTT.